This T cell receptor beta chain is drawn from a study of cytomegalovirus exposure and HLA in healthy donors. Worth noting for this clone: Its antigen is not known.

Donors in the study were healthy people who gave bone marrow. At collection, donors were nominally healthy, but unrecorded immune exposures were probable. Trimming took 3 bases from V and 4 from J; bases not matched to a gene: 5. This CDR3 contains 14 residues. Germline-derived CDR1 and CDR2 are PRHDT and FYEKMQ (reference sequence). Study observations and caveats: Being productive about 90% or about 30% of the time was typical of most TCR beta V segments in an earlier analysis.

Researchers ran the PCR with 60 Vbeta and 13 Jbeta primers. Only in-frame clones appear in the TCRdb table, and some are missing; sequencing was by immunoSEQ multiplex PCR. The profile shows 140,000 or so clones, approximately 84% of them singletons. The specimen sequenced was PBMCs. This clonotype originated in a woman aged 55-69 years in good health and CMV-seropositive. The rearrangement links TRBV13 to TRBJ2-7; 8 nucleotides line up with TRBD2. CDR3 in DNA: TGTGCCAGCAGCTTGAGCGGGAGTGGATACGAGCAGTACTTC. Protein: CASSLSGSGYEQYF.